A selection of T cell receptor beta chains follows, all from one sample in a study of cytomegalovirus exposure and HLA in healthy donors. Clones were sequenced by immunoSEQ multiplex PCR, and TCRdb holds only the in-frame ones, with some missing. The table has more than 100,000 clones, about nine tenths seen once; the top ten hold roughly 1.4%. Material: PBMCs. All receptors derive from a man aged 30 to 45 in good health and CMV-seronegative. Both conserved end residues are part of each CDR3. A D gene is named only where the DNA matches it firmly. Some rows mark clone size as missing; the rest say once, few, many or name a class of expanded clone.

d_call	clone_size	v_call	j_call	cdr3_nt	cdr3_aa
-	-	TRBV6-1	TRBJ1-5	TGTGCCAGCAGTGTAGGAGGATATGGCAATCAGCCCCAGCATTTT	CASSVGGYGNQPQHF
-	-	TRBV5-1	TRBJ2-3	TGCGCCAGCAGCCGGGGACTTTTCACAGATACGCAGTATTTT	CASSRGLFTDTQYF
TRBD2	-	TRBV6-5	TRBJ2-5	TGTGCCAGCAGGCGGACTAGCGGGAGTCAAGAGACCCAGTACTTC	CASRRTSGSQETQYF
TRBD1	-	TRBV27	TRBJ2-7	TGTGCCAGCAGACCACGGGACAGCCCTTACGAGCAGTACTTC	CASRPRDSPYEQYF
-	-	TRBV6-1	TRBJ2-3	TGTGCCAGCACTCGCTCGGAGCTCACAGATACGCAGTATTTT	CASTRSELTDTQYF
-	-	TRBV27	TRBJ2-5	TGTGCCAGCAGTTTAAGAGGAGGGAAGGAGACCCAGTACTTC	CASSLRGGKETQYF
-	-	TRBV10-1	TRBJ2-7	TGCGCCAGCAGTAGAATGGGTCGGGTCGAGCAGTACTTC	CASSRMGRVEQYF
-	few	TRBV2	TRBJ2-7	TGTGCCAGCAGTGCCCCAGGGGTCAAGGTCTACGAGCAGTACTTC	CASSAPGVKVYEQYF
-	-	TRBV20-1	TRBJ2-3	TGCAGTGCTAGGCGGGATACGCAGTATTTT	CSARRDTQYF
TRBD1	-	TRBV6-5	TRBJ1-1	TGTGCCAGCAGTGGACAGGGGTACACTGAAGCTTTCTTT	CASSGQGYTEAFF
-	once	TRBV5-4	TRBJ1-5	TGTGCCAGCAGCTTCGGACAGATAAATCAGCCCCAGCATTTT	CASSFGQINQPQHF
-	-	TRBV5-4	TRBJ2-7	TGTGCCAGCAGCTCACCAATGGCCAACGAGCAGTACTTC	CASSSPMANEQYF
TRBD2	-	TRBV7-2	TRBJ2-5	TGTGCCAGCAGCTTAGGGGCGGGACTAGCGGGACGTGGAGAGACCCAGTACTTC	CASSLGAGLAGRGETQYF
-	-	TRBV6-5	TRBJ1-2	TGTGCCAGCAGTTACTCGATGGCAGGCAGCAGCTATGGCTACACCTTC	CASSYSMAGSSYGYTF